A single sample gave rise to the 13 T cell receptor beta chains below, sequenced in a study of blood T cells in healthy people across ages. Sample-barcoded 5' priming and a J-beta primer mix drove a second PCR of roughly 7 to 11 cycles. TCRdb analysed the 5' RACE reads with MiXCR anew, one entry per CDR3 protein. Among some 800,000 distinct CDR3 sequences listed, approximately 25% were seen once. The same sample was also studied in work on T cells of mothers and their children.

Sequencing was carried out using blood. The receptors shown here come from a boy aged 10-17 years in good health.

This clonotype was recorded once. The chain uses TRBV5-6 and TRBJ2-7, with 7 nucleotides matching TRBD2. The CDR3 is made up of 14 amino acids. V trimming: 8 bases; J trimming: 2 bases; junction bases outside the gene matches: 10. Looked up from germline, CDR1 is SGHDT and CDR2 is YYEEEE. CDR3 amino acids: CASSMSSGTYEQYF. The CDR3 DNA sequence: TGTGCCAGTTCTATGTCTAGCGGAACCTACGAGCAGTACTTC.

Many counts were recorded for this clonotype. The chain is built from TRBV6-4 and TRBJ2-2, with a possible D match to TRBD2 (5 bases). V dropped 5 bases and J dropped 3 bases, with 13 bases sitting between them. Germline V gives CDR1 MRHNA, CDR2 SNTAGT. The CDR3 is 15 amino acids. The CDR3 nucleotides read TGTGCCAGCAGTCCTGAAGGGAGCGACACCGGGGAGCTGTTTTTT. Amino acid sequence: CASSPEGSDTGELFF.

This clonotype came up a few times. The CDR3 nucleotides read TGTGCCAGCAGCCCAGTCGCGGGGGAGTCGAGCTACGAGCAGTACTTC. Translating it yields CASSPVAGESSYEQYF. This chain uses TRBV7-2 with TRBJ2-7; 7 positions agree with TRBD2. The V gene end was trimmed by 5 bases and the J gene end by 3 bases; junction bases not matched to a gene: 13. Per the germline V gene, CDR1 is SGHTA and CDR2 is FQGNSA. The CDR3 length is 16 residues.

This sequence joins TRBV7-2 and TRBJ2-7; 12 positions agree with TRBD2. The trim removed 5 bases at V and 2 bases at J, leaving 7 bases unmatched. From germline, CDR1 is SGHTA and CDR2 FQGNSA. The CDR3 has 16 residues. CDR3 residues: CASSPVGTSGPYEQYF. CDR3 sequence (DNA): TGTGCCAGCAGCCCCGTCGGGACTAGCGGGCCCTACGAGCAGTACTTC.

V and J are TRBV18 and TRBJ2-7; TRBD2 agrees at 12 bases. V was pared by 6 bases and J by 0 bases, with 9 bases of the junction left unmatched. The V gene's germline CDR1 is KGHSH and CDR2 LQKENI. The CDR3 has 17 amino acids. CDR3 sequence: CASSLGLAGRTSYEQYF. CDR3 coding DNA: TGTGCCAGCTCCCTCGGACTAGCGGGGAGAACCTCCTACGAGCAGTACTTC.

This chain connects TRBV28 to TRBJ2-7, with TRBD1 identical over 7 bases. The CDR3 runs to 15 residues. V shed 4 bases, J shed 5 bases, and the junction held 11 bases outside the gene matches. CDR1 and CDR2 (germline): MDHEN, SYDVKM. CDR3 nucleotides: TGTGCCAGCAGTTCTGCCGGGACAGAATCCCACGAGCAGTACTTC. It yields the protein CASSSAGTESHEQYF. Filled out from reference TRBV28 and TRBJ2-7, the complete variable domain reads DVKVTQSSRYLVKRTGEKVFLECVQDMDHENMFWYRQDPGLGLRLIYFSYDVKMKEKGDIPEGYSVSREKKERFSLILESASTNQTSMYLCASSSAGTESHEQYFGPGTRLTVT.

The CDR3 coding sequence is TGCAGCGTTGAAGATCCGGCGGGGGGTTCCTACAATGAGCAGTTCTTC. Translation: CSVEDPAGGSYNEQFF. This chain links TRBV29-1 with TRBJ2-1; 8 nucleotides line up with TRBD2. The J segment lost 1 base and the V segment lost 0 bases, leaving 5 bases of the junction unmatched. Germline V gene lookup returns CDR1 SQVTM and CDR2 ANQGSEA. This CDR3 has 16 amino acids.

V is TRBV28 and J is TRBJ2-1; D tentatively reads TRBD1 or TRBD2 (6 bases each). The CDR3 is made up of 12 amino acids. Germline CDR1 MDHEN, CDR2 SYDVKM. V gave up 6 bases and J gave up 10 bases, with 13 bases separating them. The CDR3 region is CASREGGVEQFF. The CDR3 coding sequence is TGTGCCAGCAGAGAGGGGGGAGTGGAGCAGTTCTTC.

The V gene is TRBV20-1, the J gene TRBJ2-7, with 7 bases fitting TRBD2. The length of the CDR3 is 12 residues. Germline assignment: CDR1 DFQATT and CDR2 SNEGSKA (reference sequence). Trimming removed 3 bases from V and 5 bases from J; junction bases left unmatched: 4. The DNA of the CDR3 is TGCAGTGCTAGGGGGGGGACCAACGAGCAGTACTTC. Protein product: CSARGGTNEQYF.

A word on this clonotype: In this CDR3 the conserved last residue, phenylalanine or tryptophan, is missing, so a read error is likely. J is TRBJ1-5 and V is TRBV7-8; D call uncertain. Trimming took 1 base from V and 0 from J, leaving 7 bases between them. This CDR3 contains 15 residues. Germline CDR1 and CDR2: SGHVS and FQNEAQ. The CDR3 loop reads CASSLGRNSNQPQHY. The DNA of the CDR3 is TGTGCCAGCAGCTTAGGCAGAAATAGCAATCAGCCCCAGCATTAT.

This clonotype was recorded a few times. The genes are TRBV4-1 and TRBJ2-4; 10 positions match TRBD2. J lost 4 bases, V lost 0 bases, and 6 bases had no gene match. The V gene's germline CDR1 is MGHRA and CDR2 YSYEKL. This CDR3 has 17 amino acids. The CDR3 here is CASSQDFSSGSKNIQYF. In DNA form, the CDR3 reads TGCGCCAGCAGCCAAGATTTCTCTAGCGGGAGTAAAAACATTCAGTACTTC.

This clonotype was detected a few times. The chain joins TRBV4-3 to TRBJ2-1; TRBD2 matches 8 bases. CDR1 is LGHNA, CDR2 YSLEER, per germline. The CDR3 is 16 residues long. With 3 bases clipped from V and 8 bases from J, the junction kept 12 bases outside the gene matches. DNA of the CDR3: TGCGCCAGCAGCCACCGCTGGCGGGGGGTTAGGGATGAGCAGTTCTTC. Translated: CASSHRWRGVRDEQFF.

This clonotype has just a few counts. V gene TRBV2 combines with J gene TRBJ2-5; a possible D gene is TRBD1 (6 bases). The length of the CDR3 is 17 residues. Per germline, CDR1 SNHLY and CDR2 FYNNEI. V lost 6 bases, J lost 1 base, and 21 bases lay in between. The CDR3 region is CASSIMGATLPQETQYF. The CDR3 nucleotides are TGTGCCAGCAGCATAATGGGGGCGACTCTGCCCCAAGAGACCCAGTACTTC.